The rows below give T cell receptor beta chains drawn from one sample of a study of cytomegalovirus exposure and HLA in healthy donors. Only in-frame clones appear in the TCRdb table, and some are missing; sequencing was by immunoSEQ multiplex PCR. Among roughly 200,000 clones listed, roughly 80% were seen once. The sample comprised PBMCs. Receptors were obtained from a man aged 60-69 years in good health and CMV-seronegative. The CDR3 runs from the conserved cysteine through the conserved F or W.

>TRBV15|TRBJ2-1
CATGTRVSYNEQFF
>TRBV29-1|TRBJ1-1
CSVTAYGGNTEAFF
>TRBV5-1|TRBJ1-3
CASQNPSGNTIYF
>TRBV19|TRBJ1-5
CATGGLNINQPQHF
>TRBV6-5|TRBJ2-3
CASRPQGLTDTQYF
>TRBV6-5|TRBJ2-7
CASSTGQSYEQYF
>TRBV5-1|TRBJ2-1
CASSLGAGQGFDNEQFF
>TRBV2|TRBJ1-1
CASSLLGRENTEAFF
>TRBV5-6|TRBJ2-1
CASSLGQGFSRSYNEQFF
>TRBV28|TRBJ1-1
CASSRLVLSGMNTEAFF
>TRBV5-7|TRBJ2-2
CASSRTWTSGRTGELFF
>TRBV2|TRBJ1-5
CASSVSARRDQPQHF
>TRBV7-9|TRBJ2-1
CASSLVGGSSYNEQFF
>TRBV5-8|TRBJ1-1
CASSLQGSTEAFF
>TRBV2|TRBJ1-5
CASSEWRRDQPQHF
>TRBV10-3|TRBJ2-3
CASGARSGGTDTQYF
>TRBV18|TRBJ2-3
CASSPLPTSGRSWDTQYF
>TRBV6-1|TRBJ2-7
CASSEAPRYEQYF
>TRBV6-5|TRBJ1-1
CASRTGCWAFF
>TRBV14|TRBJ2-3
CASRLAGTSTDTQYF
>TRBV4-2|TRBJ2-5
CASSPPGGGEETQYF
>TRBV15|TRBJ1-1
CATSRAYRGRSEAFF
>TRBV5-8|TRBJ1-2
CASSPDRDYGYTF
>TRBV28|TRBJ1-5
CASSKRTGGEDQPQHF
>TRBV6-6|TRBJ2-3
CASARGETSTDTQYF
>TRBV16|TRBJ2-4
CASSQEGVDKNIQYF
>TRBV30|TRBJ1-5
CAWRNSPNQPQHF
>TRBV2|TRBJ2-7
CASSGGLAAYEQYF
>TRBV6-1|TRBJ2-6
CASSETGGANVLTF
>TRBV28|TRBJ2-5
CASRPGLVGTQYF
>TRBV7-8|TRBJ2-1
CASRPRSGGASYNEQFF
>TRBV4-1|TRBJ2-7
CASSQGLAGESYEQYF
>TRBV7-8|TRBJ2-4
CASSIERGSIQYF
>TRBV6-1|TRBJ2-2
CASMWWGDRSGELFF
>TRBV18|TRBJ1-2
CASSPSSNYGYTF
>TRBV6-1|TRBJ1-6
CASSEWGRIGSPLHF
>TRBV2|TRBJ1-5
CASSYDRVNQPQHF
>TRBV5-1|TRBJ1-1
CASSLDGRGNTEAFF
>TRBV6-6|TRBJ1-6
CASSGQSNSPLHF
>TRBV5-6|TRBJ1-1
CATQLGNTEAFF
>TRBV5-1|TRBJ2-2
CASSYLQGGGELFF
>TRBV12-5|TRBJ1-2
CASGLVGLGSYGYTF
>TRBV4-2|TRBJ1-1
CASSQPGQGRGTEAFF
>TRBV5-5|TRBJ2-7
CASSLTEPSYEQYF
>TRBV2|TRBJ1-6
CASSEAGLPLHF
>TRBV4-1|TRBJ2-2
CASSQFTGANTGELFF
>TRBV7-9|TRBJ2-7
CASSPGLAGPTSYEQYF
>TRBV5-5|TRBJ2-7
CASSVGQGAYEQYF
>TRBV25-1|TRBJ2-7
CASSEGSGTGDEQYF
>TRBV28|TRBJ2-7
CASSHRQGYEQYF
>TRBV19|TRBJ2-3
CASRGGREKTDTQYF
>TRBV28|TRBJ2-7
CASSLFHRGHEQYF
>TRBV27|TRBJ1-1
CASSRGRGPEAFF
>TRBV7-9|TRBJ1-3
CASSFFSLSSGNTIYF